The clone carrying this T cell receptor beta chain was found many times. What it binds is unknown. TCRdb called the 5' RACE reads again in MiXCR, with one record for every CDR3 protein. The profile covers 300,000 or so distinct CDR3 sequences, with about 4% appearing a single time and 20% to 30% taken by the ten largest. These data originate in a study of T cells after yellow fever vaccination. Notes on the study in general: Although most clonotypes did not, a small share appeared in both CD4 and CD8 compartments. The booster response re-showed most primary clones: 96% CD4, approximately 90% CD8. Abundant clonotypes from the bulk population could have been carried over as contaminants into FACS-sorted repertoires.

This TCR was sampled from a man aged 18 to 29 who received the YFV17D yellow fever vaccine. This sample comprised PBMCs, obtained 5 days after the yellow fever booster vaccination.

This CDR3 is CASSSPGGEQYF. DNA of the CDR3: TGTGCCAGCAGTTCCCCGGGGGGGGAACAGTACTTC. This chain joins TRBV6-5 and TRBJ2-7, with 8 bases matching TRBD2. J was trimmed by 10 bases and V by 4 bases; bases with no gene match: 6. The CDR3 loop spans 12 amino acids. The germline V gene encodes CDR1 MNHEY and CDR2 SVGAGI.